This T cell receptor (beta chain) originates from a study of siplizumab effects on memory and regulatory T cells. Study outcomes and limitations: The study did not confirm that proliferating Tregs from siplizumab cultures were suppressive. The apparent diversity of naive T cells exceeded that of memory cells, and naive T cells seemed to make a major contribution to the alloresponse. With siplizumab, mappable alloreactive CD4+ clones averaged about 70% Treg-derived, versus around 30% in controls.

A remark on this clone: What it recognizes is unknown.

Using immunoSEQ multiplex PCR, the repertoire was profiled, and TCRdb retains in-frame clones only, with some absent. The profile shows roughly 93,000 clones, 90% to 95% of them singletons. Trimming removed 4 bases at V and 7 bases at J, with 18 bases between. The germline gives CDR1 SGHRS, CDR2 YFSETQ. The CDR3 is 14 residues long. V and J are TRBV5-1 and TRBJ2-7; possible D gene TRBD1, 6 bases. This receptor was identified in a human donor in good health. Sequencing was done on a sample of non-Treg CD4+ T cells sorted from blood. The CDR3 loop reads CASSLTGARGEQYF. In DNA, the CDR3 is TGCGCCAGCAGCCTGACAGGCGCGAGGGGTGAGCAGTACTTC.